This T cell receptor (beta chain) was profiled in a study of cytomegalovirus exposure and HLA in healthy donors. Study findings and constraints: In vitro data verified a few CMV-associated chains as specific for CMV antigens. Investigators reported more than 150 TCR beta chains as tied to cytomegalovirus. Later analysis identified several of the most significant clusters that appeared linked to common viral pathogens. Among donors in an Asian-associated ancestry cluster, a later analysis reportedly found fewer N-insertions than the approximately 700-donor mean.

Germline V gene data show CDR1 as SGHNT and CDR2 as YYREEE (reference sequence). Trimming shortened V by 3 bases and J by 11 bases, and 14 bases separated the two germline ends. CDR3 size: 12 residues. PCR primers comprised 60 Vbeta and 13 Jbeta primers. TCRdb's table, derived via immunoSEQ multiplex PCR, lists solely in-frame clones and lacks some. Found here are fewer than 100,000 clones, nearly 80% of them singletons; the top ten hold about 3.8%. This clone was recorded a few times. Its cognate antigen is unknown. The chain is built from TRBV5-4 and TRBJ1-1; D unresolved. The sample consisted of PBMCs. The clonotype comes from a woman aged 40-49 years in good health and CMV-seronegative. The CDR3 region has the DNA TGTGCCAGCAGCTCTCAACCCCAGAGGGCTTTCTTT. This sequence encodes CASSSQPQRAFF. Full variable domain (rest looked up from reference TRBV5-4 and TRBJ1-1): ETGVTQSPTHLIKTRGQQVTLRCSSQSGHNTVSWYQQALGQGPQFIFQYYREEENGRGNFPPRFSGLQFPNYSSELNVNALELDDSALYLCASSSQPQRAFFGQGTRLTVV.